What follows describes a single TCR beta chain. No antigen is known for it. In the PCR, 60 Vbeta and 13 Jbeta primers were used. Using immunoSEQ multiplex PCR, the repertoire was profiled, and TCRdb retains in-frame clones only, with some absent. The sample has 150,000 to 200,000 clones, over 60% seen once; the top ten hold about 2.3%. The source of the sample is a study of cytomegalovirus exposure and HLA in healthy donors. The study's findings and limits: Overall, approximately 150 TCR beta chains were annotated as cytomegalovirus-associated.

Material for sequencing was PBMCs. This clonotype was obtained from a woman in her 50s in good health and CMV-seronegative.

The CDR3: CASSSTGNTYEQYF. The CDR3 DNA reads TGCGCCAGCAGCTCGACAGGAAATACCTACGAGCAGTACTTC. The V and J genes are TRBV5-1 and TRBJ2-7; tentatively, D is TRBD1 (6 bases). V shed 3 bases and J shed 2 bases, with 12 bases lying between them. CDR3 length: 14 residues. The germline CDR1 and CDR2 sequences are SGHRS and YFSETQ.